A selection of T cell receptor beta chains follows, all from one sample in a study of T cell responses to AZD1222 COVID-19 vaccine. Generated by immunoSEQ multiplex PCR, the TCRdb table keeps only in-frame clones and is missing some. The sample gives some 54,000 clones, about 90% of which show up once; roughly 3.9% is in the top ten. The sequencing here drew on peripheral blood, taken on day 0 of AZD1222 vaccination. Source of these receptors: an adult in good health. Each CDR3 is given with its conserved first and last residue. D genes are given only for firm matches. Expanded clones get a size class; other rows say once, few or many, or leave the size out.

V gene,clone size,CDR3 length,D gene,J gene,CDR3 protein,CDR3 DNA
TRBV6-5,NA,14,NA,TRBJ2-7,CASSYDSDSYEQYF,TGTGCCAGCAGTTACGACAGTGACTCCTACGAGCAGTACTTC
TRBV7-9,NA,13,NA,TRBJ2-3,CASSLGSPDTQYF,TGTGCCAGCAGCTTAGGCTCCCCAGATACGCAGTATTTT
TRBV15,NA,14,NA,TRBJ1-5,CATSITGPHQPQHF,TGTGCCACCAGCATTACGGGACCTCATCAGCCCCAGCATTTT
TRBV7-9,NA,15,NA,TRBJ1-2,CASSFSSARVDGYTF,TGTGCCAGCAGCTTCTCCTCGGCCAGGGTGGATGGCTACACCTTC
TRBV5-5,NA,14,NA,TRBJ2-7,CASQFPGGGREQYF,TGTGCCAGCCAATTCCCAGGGGGGGGGCGCGAGCAGTACTTC
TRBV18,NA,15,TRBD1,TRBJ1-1,CASSQGTALNTEAFF,TGTGCCAGCTCACAAGGGACAGCCTTGAACACTGAAGCTTTCTTT
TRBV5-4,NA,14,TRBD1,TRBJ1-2,CASSGGGSSVGYTF,TGTGCCAGCAGCGGAGGGGGCTCAAGCGTTGGCTACACCTTC
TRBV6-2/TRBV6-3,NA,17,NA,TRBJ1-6,CASSYSPGSSYNSPLHF,TGTGCCAGCAGTTACTCGCCAGGGAGCTCCTATAATTCACCCCTCCACTTT
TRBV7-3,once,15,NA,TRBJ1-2,CASSLSGPSNYGYTF,TGTGCCAGCAGCTTAAGCGGGCCATCTAACTATGGCTACACCTTC
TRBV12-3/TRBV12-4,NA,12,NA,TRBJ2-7,CASRGRSYEQYF,TGTGCCAGCCGGGGCCGTTCCTACGAGCAGTACTTC
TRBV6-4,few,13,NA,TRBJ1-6,CASSEGDNSPLHF,TGTGCCAGCAGTGAAGGGGACAATTCACCCCTCCACTTT
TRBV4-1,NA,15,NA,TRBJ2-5,CASSQEGGAGETQYF,TGCGCCAGCAGCCAAGAAGGGGGGGCGGGAGAGACCCAGTACTTC
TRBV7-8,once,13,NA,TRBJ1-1,CASSTSGAAEAFF,TGTGCCAGCAGCACTTCAGGGGCTGCTGAAGCTTTCTTT
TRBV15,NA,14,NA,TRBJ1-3,CATSRAESGNTIYF,TGTGCCACCAGCAGAGCGGAATCTGGAAACACCATATATTTT
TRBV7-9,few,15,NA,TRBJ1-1,CASNNLGGMNTEAFF,TGTGCCAGTAATAATCTGGGCGGCATGAACACTGAAGCTTTCTTT
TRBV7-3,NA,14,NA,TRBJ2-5,CASSPAFGQETQYF,TGTGCCAGCAGCCCGGCATTCGGGCAAGAGACCCAGTACTTC
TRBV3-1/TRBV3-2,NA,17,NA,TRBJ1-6,CASSQVSGRTGWSPLHF,TGTGCCAGCAGCCAAGTAAGCGGGAGGACCGGTTGGTCACCCCTCCACTTT
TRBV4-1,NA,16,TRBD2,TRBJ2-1,CASSQLAGSSYNEQFF,TGCGCCAGCAGCCAACTAGCGGGGAGCTCCTACAATGAGCAGTTCTTC
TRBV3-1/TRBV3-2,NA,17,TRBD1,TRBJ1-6,CASSQPGQGFYNSPLHF,TGTGCCAGCAGCCAACCGGGACAGGGGTTTTATAATTCACCCCTCCACTTT
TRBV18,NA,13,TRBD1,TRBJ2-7,CASSPGQVYEQYF,TGTGCCAGCTCGCCGGGACAGGTTTACGAGCAGTACTTC
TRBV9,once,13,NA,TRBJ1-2,CASSVEDFYGYTF,TGTGCCAGCAGCGTAGAGGACTTCTATGGCTACACCTTC
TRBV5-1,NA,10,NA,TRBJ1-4,CAVPGEKLFF,TGCGCCGTACCGGGGGAAAAACTGTTTTTT
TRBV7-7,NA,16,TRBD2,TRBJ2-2,CASSPSGGALTGELFF,TGTGCCAGCAGCCCTAGCGGGGGGGCCCTCACCGGGGAGCTGTTTTTT
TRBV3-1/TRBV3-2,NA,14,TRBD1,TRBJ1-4,CASSQGQGPEKLFF,TGTGCCAGCAGCCAGGGACAGGGGCCTGAAAAACTGTTTTTT
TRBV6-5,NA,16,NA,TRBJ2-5,CASSYRGSGGRGTQYF,TGTGCCAGCAGTTACCGCGGGTCCGGGGGCCGGGGGACCCAGTACTTC
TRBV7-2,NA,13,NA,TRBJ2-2,CASSRGFTGELFF,TGTGCCAGCAGCCGCGGCTTCACCGGGGAGCTGTTTTTT
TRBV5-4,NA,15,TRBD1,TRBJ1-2,CASSFVQGANAGYTF,TGTGCCAGCAGCTTCGTACAGGGGGCGAATGCTGGCTACACCTTC
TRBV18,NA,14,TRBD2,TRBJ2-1,CASSPGTTEKGQFF,TGTGCCAGCTCACCCGGGACTACCGAAAAGGGGCAGTTCTTC
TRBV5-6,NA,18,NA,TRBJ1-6,CASSWGNPLGSGNSPLHF,TGTGCCAGCAGCTGGGGGAACCCGTTGGGATCAGGCAATTCACCCCTCCACTTT
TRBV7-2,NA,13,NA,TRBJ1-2,CASSPQSPYGYTF,TGTGCCAGCAGCCCACAGAGCCCCTATGGCTACACCTTC
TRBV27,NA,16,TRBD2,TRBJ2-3,CASSGDSGGFTDTQYF,TGTGCCAGCAGTGGTGATAGCGGGGGCTTCACAGATACGCAGTATTTT
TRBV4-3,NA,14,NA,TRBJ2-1,CASSQGAEYNEQFF,TGCGCCAGCAGCCAAGGGGCAGAGTACAATGAGCAGTTCTTC
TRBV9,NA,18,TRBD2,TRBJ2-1,CASSPRRTSGGIHNEQFF,TGTGCCAGCAGCCCACGTCGGACTAGCGGGGGGATTCACAATGAGCAGTTCTTC
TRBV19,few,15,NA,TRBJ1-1,CASSIVASQNTEAFF,TGTGCCAGTAGTATAGTTGCCAGCCAGAACACTGAAGCTTTCTTT
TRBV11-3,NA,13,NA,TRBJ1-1,CASSLDANTEAFF,TGTGCCAGCAGCTTAGATGCAAACACTGAAGCTTTCTTT
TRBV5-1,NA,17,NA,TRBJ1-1,CASSLGTAARMNTEAFF,TGCGCCAGCAGCTTGGGGACGGCCGCGAGGATGAACACTGAAGCTTTCTTT
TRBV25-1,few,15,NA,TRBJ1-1,CASSERGSENTEAFF,TGTGCCAGCAGTGAAAGAGGGTCAGAGAACACTGAAGCTTTCTTT
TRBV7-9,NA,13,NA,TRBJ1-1,CASSPLNRVGAFF,TGTGCCAGCAGCCCTCTCAACAGGGTTGGAGCTTTCTTT
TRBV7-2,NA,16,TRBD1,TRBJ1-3,CASSAHRGISGNTIYF,TGTGCCAGCAGCGCGCACAGGGGGATCTCTGGAAACACCATATATTTT
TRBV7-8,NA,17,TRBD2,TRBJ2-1,CASSPGSGGISYNEQFF,TGTGCCAGCAGCCCAGGGTCGGGGGGGATTTCCTACAATGAGCAGTTCTTC
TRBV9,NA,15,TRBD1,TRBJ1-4,CASSVTGKTNEKLFF,TGTGCCAGCAGCGTGACAGGGAAGACTAATGAAAAACTGTTTTTT
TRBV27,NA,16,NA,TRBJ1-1,CASRPLTRTRNTEAFF,TGTGCCAGCAGACCCCTGACACGGACGAGGAACACTGAAGCTTTCTTT
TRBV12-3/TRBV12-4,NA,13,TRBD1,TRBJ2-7,CASSLQDRGPQYF,TGTGCCAGCAGTTTACAGGACAGGGGTCCCCAGTACTTC
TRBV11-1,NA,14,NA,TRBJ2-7,CASNAGGTLTEQYF,TGTGCCAGCAACGCAGGGGGGACCCTTACCGAGCAGTACTTC
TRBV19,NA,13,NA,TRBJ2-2,CASSIDRAGELFF,TGTGCCAGTAGTATAGATAGGGCCGGGGAGCTGTTTTTT